The rows below give T cell receptor beta chains drawn from one sample of a study of blood T cell repertoires in COVID-19. Clones were sequenced by immunoSEQ multiplex PCR, and TCRdb holds only the in-frame ones, with some missing. The sample lists approximately 120,000 clones, around 70% seen once, with more than 5% in the top ten. The specimen sequenced was peripheral blood. All receptors derive from a man in his 60s with acute or convalescent COVID-19. Both conserved end residues are part of each CDR3. The order of the fields is clone size, D gene, V gene, J gene, CDR3 DNA, CDR3 protein. D genes are given only for firm matches. The size of a clone is reported for some rows only, either as once, few or many, or as a class for expanded clones.

-	-	TRBV5-1	TRBJ2-2	TGCGCCAGCAAGTTCCAAGCCAGCGGAGGGGGCGGCGGGGAGCTGTTTTTT	CASKFQASGGGGGELFF
-	-	TRBV6-6	TRBJ1-5	TGTGCCAGCAGTTACGGGACATCCAATCAGCCCCAGCATTTT	CASSYGTSNQPQHF
many	TRBD1	TRBV24-1	TRBJ1-5	TGTGCCACCAGTGGGGGCGGACAGGGGATGAAGCCCCAGCATTTT	CATSGGGQGMKPQHF
-	TRBD2	TRBV5-1	TRBJ2-7	TGCGCCAGCAGCTCGCGGGGCGGGGGGACCAACTACGAGCAGTACTTC	CASSSRGGGTNYEQYF
-	TRBD1	TRBV19	TRBJ1-2	TGTGCCAGTAGTATGGTGGGACAGTACTATGGCTACACCTTC	CASSMVGQYYGYTF
-	TRBD1	TRBV6-5	TRBJ2-7	TGTGCCAGCAGTTACGGGACAGGGGTTAGGAACGAGCAGTACTTC	CASSYGTGVRNEQYF
-	TRBD2	TRBV6-5	TRBJ2-5	TGTGCCAGCAGTTATCTGGCGGGACTAGCGGGAGAGACCCAGTACTTC	CASSYLAGLAGETQYF
few	-	TRBV2	TRBJ1-2	TGTGCCAGCAGTGAAGCGCAATTAGGGAGGTACTATGGCTACACCTTC	CASSEAQLGRYYGYTF
-	-	TRBV29-1	TRBJ2-1	TGCAGCCACTCCCGTTTTTCCTACAATGAGCAGTTCTTC	CSHSRFSYNEQFF
-	-	TRBV24-1	TRBJ1-2	TGTGCCACCAGTGATAATCCGGTAACAGGGTTCGATGGCTACACCTTC	CATSDNPVTGFDGYTF
-	TRBD2	TRBV24-1	TRBJ2-7	TGTGCCACCAGTGGGTCAGCGGGAGGGGAGCAGTACTTC	CATSGSAGGEQYF
-	-	TRBV7-3	TRBJ1-2	TGTGCCAGCAGCAAGCGTGGATTAGACTATGGCTACACCTTC	CASSKRGLDYGYTF
-	-	TRBV9	TRBJ1-2	TGTGCCAGCAGCGTAGGGCGGTACAACTATGGCTACACCTTC	CASSVGRYNYGYTF
-	TRBD1	TRBV7-2	TRBJ1-6	TGTGCCGTCGGACAGGGGAGGAATTCACCCCTCCACTTT	CAVGQGRNSPLHF
-	TRBD1	TRBV27	TRBJ1-2	TGTGCCAGCACCCCCCGAGGACAGGCGCACAGGGGCTACACCTTC	CASTPRGQAHRGYTF
-	TRBD2	TRBV3-1/TRBV3-2	TRBJ2-3	TGTGCCAGCAGCCAAGTGGCTAGCGGGAGCACGGCGCAGTATTTT	CASSQVASGSTAQYF
-	-	TRBV7-9	TRBJ1-1	TGTGCCAGCAACGAGGACACTGAAGCTTTCTTT	CASNEDTEAFF
-	-	TRBV6-5	TRBJ2-1	TGTGCCAGCAGCACCGGGACAACAGGCGGTGAGCAGTTCTTC	CASSTGTTGGEQFF
few	-	TRBV3-1/TRBV3-2	TRBJ1-6	TGTGCCAGCAGTACCCGGGACAAGACAGAGGGACCCCTCCACTTT	CASSTRDKTEGPLHF
-	TRBD1	TRBV12-5	TRBJ2-2	TGTGCTAGCGAGCCGGGACAGGGGTACACCGGGGAGCTGTTTTTT	CASEPGQGYTGELFF
once	TRBD1	TRBV12-3/TRBV12-4	TRBJ1-2	TGTGCCAGCAGTTTAGCAATACAGGGGGGCTACACCTTC	CASSLAIQGGYTF
few	TRBD1	TRBV2	TRBJ1-4	TGTGCCAGCAGTTCGGGACAGGGGGATGAAAAACTGTTTTTT	CASSSGQGDEKLFF
-	-	TRBV14	TRBJ1-5	TGTGCCAGCAGCCACCAAATTTACCCCAGGGTCACCAGTCATCAGCCCCAGCATTTT	CASSHQIYPRVTSHQPQHF
once	-	TRBV6-6	TRBJ1-2	TGTGCCAGCATTATATCACTGGGCTCTGGCTACACCTTC	CASIISLGSGYTF
-	-	TRBV5-4	TRBJ2-1	TGTGCCAGCAGCTTGACTGGTACCAATGAGCAGTTCTTC	CASSLTGTNEQFF
-	TRBD2	TRBV27	TRBJ2-2	TGTGCCAGCAGTGGACTAGCAGCGAACACCGGGGAGCTGTTTTTT	CASSGLAANTGELFF
few	-	TRBV19	TRBJ1-1	TGTGCCAGTAGTATTTTCAGTGGTAACACTGAAGCTTTCTTT	CASSIFSGNTEAFF
few	TRBD1	TRBV20-1	TRBJ1-1	TGCAGTGCTAGTCCTCCAGGGGGCACTGAAGCTTTCTTT	CSASPPGGTEAFF
-	TRBD1	TRBV5-1	TRBJ1-2	TGCGCCAGCAGCTTGGTACAGGGGACCTATGGCTACACCTTC	CASSLVQGTYGYTF
-	TRBD1	TRBV9	TRBJ1-2	TGTGCCAGCAGCGTAACCGGACAGGCTAACTATGGCTACACCTTC	CASSVTGQANYGYTF
-	-	TRBV3-1/TRBV3-2	TRBJ2-3	TGTGCCAGCAGCTTCACACAGAGCACAGATACGCAGTATTTT	CASSFTQSTDTQYF
-	-	TRBV7-9	TRBJ1-1	TGTGCCAGCAGCTTAGCGGATGCCCGGGGGAATGCAGGTGAAACTGAAGCTTTCTTT	CASSLADARGNAGETEAFF
-	TRBD1	TRBV7-6	TRBJ1-2	TGTGCCAGCAGCTTAGAGGGGACAGGGGGCGCGTTCGATGGCTACACCTTC	CASSLEGTGGAFDGYTF
-	TRBD2	TRBV19	TRBJ2-5	TGTGCCAGTAGTATACCGGCGGGAGCCCAAGAGACCCAGTACTTC	CASSIPAGAQETQYF
-	-	TRBV29-1	TRBJ2-1	TGCAGCGTTGAAACCCCCAGGACTTCCAATGAGCAGTTCTTC	CSVETPRTSNEQFF
few	-	TRBV2	TRBJ1-1	TGTGCCAGCCAACAGGAGATGAACACTGAAGCTTTCTTT	CASQQEMNTEAFF
-	TRBD1	TRBV6-6	TRBJ2-2	TGTGCCAGCAGTTACTCGGGGCAGGGGGACACCGGGGAGCTGTTTTTT	CASSYSGQGDTGELFF
-	TRBD2	TRBV15	TRBJ2-7	TGTGCCACCAGCAGGGAGCGGGAGGCCCCCTACGAGCAGTACTTC	CATSREREAPYEQYF
-	-	TRBV30	TRBJ1-1	TGTGCCTGGAGTACGACAGATTTGAACACTGAAGCTTTCTTT	CAWSTTDLNTEAFF
few	TRBD2	TRBV7-3	TRBJ2-1	TGTGCCAGCAGCTTGGAAAGCGGGAGGGCCCGGAATGAGCAGTTCTTC	CASSLESGRARNEQFF
-	-	TRBV4-1	TRBJ1-2	TGCGCCAGCAGCCAGGTGGGGGGTATCTATGGCTACACCTTC	CASSQVGGIYGYTF
-	TRBD1	TRBV29-1	TRBJ2-5	TGCAGCGTCCTTAGACAGGGGGCAATAAAGACCCAGTACTTC	CSVLRQGAIKTQYF
-	TRBD2	TRBV7-6	TRBJ2-5	TGTGCCAGCAGCTTAGCGGTAGCGGGAGGGCAAGAGACCCAGTACTTC	CASSLAVAGGQETQYF
-	-	TRBV30	TRBJ2-7	TGTGCCTGGAGTGACATCGGGCAGGGGTCCTACGAGCAGTACTTC	CAWSDIGQGSYEQYF
-	TRBD2	TRBV25-1	TRBJ2-5	TGTGCCAGCAGTGAACTAGCGGGAGAAGAGACCCAGTACTTC	CASSELAGEETQYF
few	-	TRBV27	TRBJ1-1	TGTGCCAGCAGTCTGACCTCGGGTGGAGGCACTGAAGCTTTCTTT	CASSLTSGGGTEAFF
-	TRBD1	TRBV5-1	TRBJ1-5	TGCGCCAGCAGCTTGGTCCCGACAGGGGGTATGTCTAATCAGCCCCAGCATTTT	CASSLVPTGGMSNQPQHF
-	TRBD1	TRBV29-1	TRBJ1-1	TGCAGCGTAGTAGACAGGGGGGCAATGAACACTGAAGCTTTCTTT	CSVVDRGAMNTEAFF
-	-	TRBV5-4	TRBJ2-1	TGTGCCAGCAGCCCGCCCCGAGGGCAGGTGGGCGATGAGCAGTTCTTC	CASSPPRGQVGDEQFF
-	TRBD2	TRBV7-3	TRBJ2-1	TGTGCCAGCAGCTCCGTAGCGGGAGGGCCCCGGGAGCAGTTCTTC	CASSSVAGGPREQFF
-	TRBD1	TRBV19	TRBJ2-2	TGTGCCGCCAGACAGGGGGTGAACACCGGGGAGCTGTTTTTT	CAARQGVNTGELFF
-	TRBD1	TRBV5-1	TRBJ1-6	TGCGCCAGCAGCCTGGGGTTTGGGACAGGGGGCACGGATTCACCCCTCCACTTT	CASSLGFGTGGTDSPLHF
-	TRBD1	TRBV11-2	TRBJ1-1	TGTGCCAGCAGCGCAGGGGGCGAAGGCGCTGAAGCTTTCTTT	CASSAGGEGAEAFF
-	-	TRBV24-1	TRBJ1-5	TGTGCCACCAGTGATAACATTAACAATCAGCCCCAGCATTTT	CATSDNINNQPQHF
-	TRBD2	TRBV19	TRBJ2-1	TGTGCCAGTAGTATAGAACAGCGGGGGGACCTTTACAATGAGCAGTTCTTC	CASSIEQRGDLYNEQFF
-	-	TRBV3-1/TRBV3-2	TRBJ2-2	TGTGCCAGCAGCCACAATCCCGGAGTTAGCGGACACACCGGGGAGCTGTTTTTT	CASSHNPGVSGHTGELFF
-	-	TRBV6-5	TRBJ1-1	TGTGCCAGCAGCCTCAGGCGCCAACACACTGAAGCTTTCTTT	CASSLRRQHTEAFF
-	-	TRBV4-1	TRBJ1-2	TGCGCCAGCAGCCCCCTCCTCATGACAGGACGCTATGGCTACACCTTC	CASSPLLMTGRYGYTF
once	TRBD2	TRBV7-8	TRBJ2-1	TGTGCCAGCAGGATCGGGAGGGACAATGAGCAGTTCTTC	CASRIGRDNEQFF
-	-	TRBV6-1	TRBJ1-6	TGTGCCAGCAGTGAATACGAGGGTTCTACACCCCTCCACTTT	CASSEYEGSTPLHF